This T cell receptor beta chain was recovered during a study of quantifying T cell responses using KT2 cells. Study summary: TCR alpha and beta constant-region primers primed reverse transcription of RNA. The second PCR was a qPCR stopped at a predetermined fluorescence threshold. Study-wide points: KT2 clone alpha and beta sequence counts scaled linearly with input KT2 cell number.

An oligo carrying a UMI was ligated to the cDNA 3' end. The first PCR ran approximately 4 cycles with an equimolar RC1.1 and RC1.2 beta primer mix. TCRdb called the UMI-ligation and nested PCR reads again in MiXCR, with one record for every CDR3 protein. Of approximately 60,000 distinct CDR3 sequences listed, about 12% were seen once; the top ten hold approximately 9.4%. Germline V gene data show CDR1 as SNHLY and CDR2 as FYNNEI. The CDR3 is 15 amino acids. The junction had 3 bases not matched to a gene; V was cut back by 1 base and J by 4 bases. To note about this clonotype: The antigen is unknown.

Unfractionated PBMC were spiked with known numbers of KT2 clone cells. A range of KT2-to-PBMC ratios was made using fixed PBMC numbers. The clonotype comes from a human donor. This sequence joins TRBV2 and TRBJ2-3, with TRBD2 identical over 9 bases. Source material: PBMCs spiked with cells of the T cell clone KT2. In DNA, the CDR3 is TGTGCCAGCAGTGAAGATAGCGGGAGACCAGATACGCAGTATTTT. Protein sequence: CASSEDSGRPDTQYF.